This T cell receptor (beta chain) was observed in a study of blood T cells in healthy people across ages. Study results and limitations: Investigators viewed diversity estimates from one million T cells as underestimates, the study reported.

Remarks on this clonotype: Its antigen is still unknown.

Primed by a sample-barcoded 5' primer and a J-beta primer mix, a second PCR proceeded for about 6 to 11 cycles. Each CDR3 protein is one row after TCRdb ran MiXCR on the 5' RACE reads. This table has over 1,300,000 distinct CDR3 sequences, around 59% appearing once. The CDR3 extends over 16 amino acids. V shed 4 bases and J shed 0 bases, with 15 bases lying between them. Germline V gene lookup returns CDR1 SEHNR and CDR2 FQNEAQ (reference sequence). This chain connects TRBV7-9 to TRBJ2-5; D is possibly TRBD2 (6 bases). Sequencing was performed on blood. The TCR comes from a young man in good health. CDR3 residues: CASSSRDFRYQETQYF. The CDR3 bases are TGTGCCAGCAGCTCCCGGGACTTCCGGTACCAAGAGACCCAGTACTTC.